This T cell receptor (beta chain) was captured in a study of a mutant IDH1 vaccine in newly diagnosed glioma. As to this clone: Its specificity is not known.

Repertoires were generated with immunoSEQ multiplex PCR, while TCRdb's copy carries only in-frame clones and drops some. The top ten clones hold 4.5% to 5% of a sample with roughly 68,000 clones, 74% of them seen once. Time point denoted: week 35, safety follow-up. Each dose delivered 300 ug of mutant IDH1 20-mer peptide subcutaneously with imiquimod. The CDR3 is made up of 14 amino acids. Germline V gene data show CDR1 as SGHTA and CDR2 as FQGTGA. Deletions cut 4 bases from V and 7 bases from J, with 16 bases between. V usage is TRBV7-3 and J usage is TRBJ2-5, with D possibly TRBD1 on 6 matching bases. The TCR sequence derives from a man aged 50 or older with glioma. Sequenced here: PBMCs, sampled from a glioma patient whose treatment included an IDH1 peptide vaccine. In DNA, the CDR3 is TGTGCCAGCAGCTCCACAGGGACGGAACGGACCCAGTACTTC. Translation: CASSSTGTERTQYF.